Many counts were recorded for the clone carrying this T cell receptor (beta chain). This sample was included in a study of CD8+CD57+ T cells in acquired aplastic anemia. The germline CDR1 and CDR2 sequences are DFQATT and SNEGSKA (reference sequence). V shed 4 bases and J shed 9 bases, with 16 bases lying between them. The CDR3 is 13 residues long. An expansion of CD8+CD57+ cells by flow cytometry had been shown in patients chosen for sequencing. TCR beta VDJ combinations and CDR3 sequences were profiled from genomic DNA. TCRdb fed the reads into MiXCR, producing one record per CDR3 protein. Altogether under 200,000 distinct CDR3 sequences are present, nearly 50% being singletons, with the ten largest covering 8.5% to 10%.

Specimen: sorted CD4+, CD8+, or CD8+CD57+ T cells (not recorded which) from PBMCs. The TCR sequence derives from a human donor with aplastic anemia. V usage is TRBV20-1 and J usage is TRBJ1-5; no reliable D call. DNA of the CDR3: TGCAGTGCTAAACCCTCCCAGGCGCGGCCCCAGCATTTT. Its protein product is CSAKPSQARPQHF.